This is a list of T cell receptor beta chains from one sample in a study of T cells after yellow fever vaccination. From the 5' RACE reads, TCRdb called clonotypes with MiXCR, one entry per CDR3 protein. The sample carries some 69,000 distinct CDR3 sequences, around 6.2% recorded once. Sequencing used CD4+ T cells sorted from PBMCs, obtained roughly 14 days after the first yellow fever vaccination. The receptors here all came from a man between 18 and 29 years old who received the YFV17D yellow fever vaccine. Both conserved end residues are part of each CDR3. The D gene is left open where the match is weak. The listing skips clone size in some rows; elsewhere it reads once, few, many or a size class.

j_call: TRBJ2-3; cdr3_length: 13; clone_size: many; v_call: TRBV5-4; d_call: .; cdr3_nt: TGTGCCAGCAGCCCGACAGTCACAGATACGCAGTATTTT; cdr3_aa: CASSPTVTDTQYF
j_call: TRBJ1-4; cdr3_length: 17; clone_size: many; v_call: TRBV4-3; d_call: .; cdr3_nt: TGCGCCAGCAGCCCCGAGCAGGGACTTAGGATTAATGAAAAACTGTTTTTT; cdr3_aa: CASSPEQGLRINEKLFF
j_call: TRBJ2-4; cdr3_length: 15; clone_size: many; v_call: TRBV4-1; d_call: .; cdr3_nt: TGCGCCAGCAGCCAAGTTTTAGGGGTGGGAGACATTCAGTACTTC; cdr3_aa: CASSQVLGVGDIQYF
j_call: TRBJ1-5; cdr3_length: 13; clone_size: many; v_call: TRBV12-3/TRBV12-4; d_call: .; cdr3_nt: TGTGCCAGCAGTTTGCAGGTTTCTCAGCCCCAGCATTTT; cdr3_aa: CASSLQVSQPQHF
j_call: TRBJ2-3; cdr3_length: 15; clone_size: many; v_call: TRBV12-3/TRBV12-4; d_call: .; cdr3_nt: TGTGCCAGCAGTTTACGGCTAGGCGGGGTAAATACGCAGTATTTT; cdr3_aa: CASSLRLGGVNTQYF
j_call: TRBJ1-6; cdr3_length: 18; clone_size: .; v_call: TRBV19; d_call: .; cdr3_nt: TGTGCCAGTAGGGCCTCGAGTGTTCGGAGCTCCTATGATTCACCCCTCCACTTT; cdr3_aa: CASRASSVRSSYDSPLHF
j_call: TRBJ2-5; cdr3_length: 15; clone_size: many; v_call: TRBV7-2; d_call: TRBD2; cdr3_nt: TGTGCCAGCAGCTACTCCGGGACTAGCCAAGAGACCCAGTACTTC; cdr3_aa: CASSYSGTSQETQYF
j_call: TRBJ2-7; cdr3_length: 14; clone_size: many; v_call: TRBV7-8; d_call: .; cdr3_nt: TGTGCCAGCAGCTTAGCGGGCTTTGGCTACGAGCAGTACTTC; cdr3_aa: CASSLAGFGYEQYF
j_call: TRBJ2-3; cdr3_length: 18; clone_size: many; v_call: TRBV4-2; d_call: TRBD2; cdr3_nt: TGTGCCAGCAGCCATCAACCTCCTAGCGGGGGGGCCTGGGATACGCAGTATTTT; cdr3_aa: CASSHQPPSGGAWDTQYF
j_call: TRBJ2-5; cdr3_length: 15; clone_size: many; v_call: TRBV5-1; d_call: .; cdr3_nt: TGCGCCAGCAGCTTGGGAGCCGGGGGAGGAGAGACCCAGTACTTC; cdr3_aa: CASSLGAGGGETQYF
j_call: TRBJ2-5; cdr3_length: 13; clone_size: many; v_call: TRBV5-6; d_call: .; cdr3_nt: TGTGCCAGCAGCTTCAGGGACCAAGAGACCCAGTACTTC; cdr3_aa: CASSFRDQETQYF
j_call: TRBJ1-2; cdr3_length: 13; clone_size: many; v_call: TRBV20-1; d_call: .; cdr3_nt: TGCAGTGCTAGAGTTCTTGGTGGGGATGGCTACACCTTC; cdr3_aa: CSARVLGGDGYTF
j_call: TRBJ2-3; cdr3_length: 17; clone_size: many; v_call: TRBV19; d_call: TRBD2; cdr3_nt: TGTGCCAGTAGTCTGCCACTAGCGCAGGCTAGCACAGATACGCAGTATTTT; cdr3_aa: CASSLPLAQASTDTQYF
j_call: TRBJ1-1; cdr3_length: 14; clone_size: many; v_call: TRBV20-1; d_call: TRBD1; cdr3_nt: TGCAGTGCTAGGCTCAGGGGGGGGAACACTGAAGCTTTCTTT; cdr3_aa: CSARLRGGNTEAFF
j_call: TRBJ2-5; cdr3_length: 13; clone_size: .; v_call: TRBV10-3; d_call: .; cdr3_nt: TGTGCCATCAGTGGTGAGGAGCAAGAGACCCAGTACTTC; cdr3_aa: CAISGEEQETQYF
j_call: TRBJ2-1; cdr3_length: 15; clone_size: many; v_call: TRBV5-1; d_call: .; cdr3_nt: TGCGCCAGCAGCTCGGGGAGCGTCCTCTACAATGAGCAGTTCTTC; cdr3_aa: CASSSGSVLYNEQFF
j_call: TRBJ1-2; cdr3_length: 12; clone_size: .; v_call: TRBV10-3; d_call: .; cdr3_nt: TGTGCCATCGAGTGGCAGGGTTATGGCTACACCTTC; cdr3_aa: CAIEWQGYGYTF
j_call: TRBJ1-2; cdr3_length: 13; clone_size: few; v_call: TRBV19; d_call: .; cdr3_nt: TGTGCCAGTAGGGCGGAAAAAGTAGGTGGCTACACCTTC; cdr3_aa: CASRAEKVGGYTF
j_call: TRBJ1-1; cdr3_length: 15; clone_size: many; v_call: TRBV7-9; d_call: .; cdr3_nt: TGTGCCAGCAGCCCCCTGGGGGGGACGAACACTGAAGCTTTCTTT; cdr3_aa: CASSPLGGTNTEAFF
j_call: TRBJ2-6; cdr3_length: 16; clone_size: many; v_call: TRBV6-5; d_call: TRBD1; cdr3_nt: TGTGCCAGCAGTTTCGGACAGGAGACTGGGGCCAACGTCCTGACTTTC; cdr3_aa: CASSFGQETGANVLTF
j_call: TRBJ2-5; cdr3_length: 13; clone_size: many; v_call: TRBV7-2; d_call: .; cdr3_nt: TGTGCCAGCAGCCAGACAGAGCAAGAGACCCAGTACTTC; cdr3_aa: CASSQTEQETQYF
j_call: TRBJ2-2; cdr3_length: 16; clone_size: many; v_call: TRBV5-1; d_call: .; cdr3_nt: TGCGCCAGCAGCTTGGGTGGGACGACGAACACCGGGGAGCTGTTTTTT; cdr3_aa: CASSLGGTTNTGELFF
j_call: TRBJ2-3; cdr3_length: 15; clone_size: many; v_call: TRBV19; d_call: .; cdr3_nt: TGTGCCAGTAGTATAGTAGACCTAGGCACAGATACGCAGTATTTT; cdr3_aa: CASSIVDLGTDTQYF
j_call: TRBJ1-5; cdr3_length: 14; clone_size: many; v_call: TRBV29-1; d_call: TRBD1; cdr3_nt: TGCAGCGTTGGGTGGACAGGGGCGGATCAGCCCCAGCATTTT; cdr3_aa: CSVGWTGADQPQHF
j_call: TRBJ1-6; cdr3_length: 12; clone_size: many; v_call: TRBV7-2; d_call: TRBD1; cdr3_nt: TGTGCCAGCGCACTCAGGGGGTTTCCCCTCCACTTT; cdr3_aa: CASALRGFPLHF
j_call: TRBJ1-2; cdr3_length: 12; clone_size: .; v_call: TRBV3-1; d_call: .; cdr3_nt: TGTGCCAGCAGCCAAGAACCCGGGACAAACACCTTC; cdr3_aa: CASSQEPGTNTF
j_call: TRBJ2-3; cdr3_length: 14; clone_size: many; v_call: TRBV7-2; d_call: .; cdr3_nt: TGTGCCAGCAGCTTCGGTTATTACACAGATACGCAGTATTTT; cdr3_aa: CASSFGYYTDTQYF
j_call: TRBJ2-5; cdr3_length: 13; clone_size: many; v_call: TRBV6-5; d_call: .; cdr3_nt: TGTGCCAGCAGCCGAGGTCCGGGAGAGACCCAGTACTTC; cdr3_aa: CASSRGPGETQYF
j_call: TRBJ1-2; cdr3_length: 16; clone_size: many; v_call: TRBV18; d_call: .; cdr3_nt: TGTGCCAGCTCACCACCCGAGGGTGGGGGAAACTATGGCTACACCTTC; cdr3_aa: CASSPPEGGGNYGYTF
j_call: TRBJ1-5; cdr3_length: 15; clone_size: many; v_call: TRBV5-5; d_call: TRBD1; cdr3_nt: TGTGCCAGCAGCAATGGGACAGGGTACAGTCAGCCCCAGCATTTT; cdr3_aa: CASSNGTGYSQPQHF
j_call: TRBJ1-6; cdr3_length: 17; clone_size: many; v_call: TRBV6-6; d_call: .; cdr3_nt: TGTGCCAGCAGTTACAGGGATGGGGGCGCGTTTAACTCACCCCTCCACTTT; cdr3_aa: CASSYRDGGAFNSPLHF